The clone carrying this T cell receptor beta chain was seen once. This entry comes from a study of T cell changes during pregnancy in multiple sclerosis. Data came from immunoSEQ multiplex PCR; TCRdb stores just in-frame clones and leaves some out. The sample carries 80,000 to 130,000 clones, about 94% recorded once. CDR1 is SGHTA, CDR2 FQGNSA, per germline. The CDR3 loop spans 14 amino acids. Trimming stripped 6 bases from V and 6 bases from J, with 15 bases between. Sequencing was performed on peripheral blood, taken before pregnancy. This chain uses TRBV7-2 with TRBJ2-4; perhaps TRBD2 as D (6 bases). The sequence derives from a female donor with multiple sclerosis, enrolled in a pregnancy study. This CDR3 reads CASRTQDGRNIQYF. The DNA of the CDR3 is TGTGCCAGCAGGACTCAAGACGGGAGAAACATTCAGTACTTC.